What follows are 22 T cell receptor beta chains derived from one specimen sequenced in a study of memory CD4+ T cells and cytomegalovirus serostatus. Generated by immunoSEQ multiplex PCR, the TCRdb table keeps only in-frame clones and is missing some. Here the sample spans over 60,000 clones, roughly 80% being singletons. The sort gate was single viable CD3+CD4+CD8-CD45RO+ cells for memory CD4+ T cells. The source material was memory CD4+ T cells from blood. The receptors were sampled from an adult in good health and CMV-seronegative.

This sequence joins TRBV10-2 and TRBJ2-1; 8 nucleotides align to TRBD2. V lost 0 bases and J lost 4; bases outside the gene matches: 5. This CDR3 contains 16 residues. Germline V lookup: CDR1 WSHSY, CDR2 SAAADI. The CDR3 DNA sequence: TGCGCCAGCAGTGAGTCGGCGGGGGGCCTATACAATGAGCAGTTCTTC. Translation gives CASSESAGGLYNEQFF.

The V call is TRBV7-3, the J call TRBJ2-3, with 8 bases fitting TRBD1. Trimming cost V 5 bases and J 4 bases; bases outside gene matches: 11. The CDR3 length is 16 residues. Germline CDR1 SGHTA, CDR2 FQGTGA. The CDR3 region has the DNA TGTGCCAGCAGCCTTGGCCAAAACAGGGGGGCAGATACGCAGTATTTT. Amino acid sequence: CASSLGQNRGADTQYF.

The genes are TRBV19 and TRBJ1-5, with D perhaps TRBD1 (6 bases). Germline CDR1 reads LNHDA; CDR2 reads SQIVND (reference sequence). This CDR3 has 15 amino acids. Trimming shortened V by 6 bases and J by 9 bases, and 21 bases separated the two germline ends. This CDR3 reads CASSPGGARVPPQHF. In nucleotides, the CDR3 is TGTGCCAGTAGCCCCGGGGGGGCTCGTGTTCCGCCCCAGCATTTT.

The table lists this clone with many counts. V usage is TRBV18 and J usage is TRBJ1-3; D possibly corresponds to TRBD1 (5 bases). Between the trimmed V and J ends, which lost 0 bases and 0 bases, there was a span of 15 bases. There are 18 residues in the CDR3. CDR1 is KGHSH and CDR2 is LQKENI in the germline V gene. CDR3 loop: CASSPPSRGRRSGNTIYF. The CDR3 nucleotides read TGTGCCAGCTCACCACCGAGTAGGGGCCGCCGCTCTGGAAACACCATATATTTT.

The J gene is TRBJ2-7, the V gene TRBV18; 10 nucleotides match TRBD1. Germline V gene lookup returns CDR1 KGHSH and CDR2 LQKENI. Trimming took 2 bases from V and 6 from J; bases not matched to a gene: 7. The CDR3 runs 15 residues. CDR3 bases: TGTGCCAGCTCACCAAGACAGGGGGCTTTTAGCGAGCAGTACTTC. It is translated as CASSPRQGAFSEQYF.

V gene TRBV30 combines with J gene TRBJ2-1; 8 bases line up with TRBD1. The CDR3 length is 16 residues. The trim removed 8 bases at V and 5 bases at J, leaving 17 bases unmatched. CDR1 is GTSNPN, CDR2 SVGIG, per germline (reference sequence). CDR3 protein: CAGQLLPGQVNNEQFF. The CDR3 nucleotides are TGTGCCGGACAACTACTCCCGGGACAGGTAAACAATGAGCAGTTCTTC.

Written as DNA, the CDR3 is TGTGCCAGCAGCCGGGGGACCGGGGGCGGCACTGAAGCTTTCTTT. This translates into CASSRGTGGGTEAFF. This chain connects TRBV4-2 to TRBJ1-1; maybe TRBD1 (6 bases). This CDR3 has 15 residues. Germline V gene lookup returns CDR1 LGHNA and CDR2 YNFKEQ. With 4 bases removed from V and 4 bases from J, the gap between germline ends came to 16 bases.

This chain connects TRBV10-3 to TRBJ2-7, with D unclear. Looked up from germline, CDR1 is ENHRY and CDR2 is SYGVKD. V was clipped by 4 bases and J by 7 bases, with 8 bases between them. The CDR3 is made up of 11 amino acids. Here the CDR3 DNA reads TGTGCCATCAGTGTGGGGTCGGAGCAGTACTTC. Translating it yields CAISVGSEQYF.

This clone has just a few counts. V is TRBV4-1 and J is TRBJ2-2, with D perhaps TRBD1 or TRBD2 (6 bases each). V was cut by 1 base and J by 8 bases, with 14 bases left in between. The CDR3 loop spans 15 amino acids. Germline V gene lookup returns CDR1 MGHRA and CDR2 YSYEKL. DNA for the CDR3: TGCGCCAGCAGCCAAGGTTACGGGGGCTTGGGGGAGCTGTTTTTT. Its protein product is CASSQGYGGLGELFF.

J is TRBJ2-6 and V is TRBV7-3; 10 bases fit TRBD1. Losses at the gene ends were 5 bases for V and 1 base for J; bases not matched to a gene: 8. This CDR3 comprises 18 residues. Germline CDR1 is SGHTA and CDR2 is FQGTGA. Written as DNA, the CDR3 is TGTGCCAGCAGCCTCCGGACAGGGGGAAATTCTGGGGCCAACGTCCTGACTTTC. Its translation: CASSLRTGGNSGANVLTF.

The J gene is TRBJ2-7, the V gene TRBV5-4; possibly TRBD2 for D (6 bases). The ends were cut back, 3 bases at V and 7 bases at J, with 14 bases in the middle. CDR1 SGHNT and CDR2 YYREEE come from the germline V gene (reference sequence). The CDR3 loop spans 13 amino acids. The CDR3 nucleotides are TGTGCCAGCAGCTCCTACACTAGCAAGGAGCAGTACTTC. It is translated as CASSSYTSKEQYF.

The chain links TRBV7-3 to TRBJ2-1; 8 bases are shared with TRBD1. The V gene's germline CDR1 is SGHTA and CDR2 FQGTGA. The CDR3 runs to 14 residues. After removal of 2 bases from V and 5 bases from J, the junction contained 2 bases not matched to a gene. The chain's CDR3 is CASSLGQGHNEQFF. The CDR3 region has the DNA TGTGCCAGCAGCTTAGGACAGGGCCACAATGAGCAGTTCTTC.

The chain couples TRBV7-9 to TRBJ2-7; 7 positions agree with TRBD1. V lost 6 bases, J lost 0 bases, and 8 bases stayed unmatched. This CDR3 is built from 15 residues. Germline assignment: CDR1 SEHNR and CDR2 FQNEAQ (reference sequence). CDR3 bases: TGTGCCAGCAGGCCGGCCAGGGGGAGCTCCTACGAGCAGTACTTC. Amino acid sequence: CASRPARGSSYEQYF.

CDR3 sequence: CASSPRKTSFTDTQYF. In DNA form, the CDR3 reads TGTGCCAGCAGCCCCCGTAAGACCAGTTTCACAGATACGCAGTATTTT. The chain is built from TRBV9 and TRBJ2-3; D is ambiguous. This CDR3 spans 16 amino acids. Germline lookup yields CDR1 SGDLS and CDR2 YYNGEE. V gave up 4 bases and J gave up 2 bases, with 17 bases separating them.

In its sample, this clone was seen a few times. CDR3 sequence: CATSSGGVRYEQYF. The DNA for the CDR3 is TGTGCCACCTCATCGGGGGGTGTTCGCTACGAGCAGTACTTC. The J gene is TRBJ2-7, the V gene TRBV19, with 7 bases lining up with TRBD2. The CDR3 is 14 amino acids. Germline V gives CDR1 LNHDA, CDR2 SQIVND (reference sequence). Unmatched junction bases numbered 12, after V lost 10 bases and J lost 3 bases.

V is TRBV7-9 and J is TRBJ2-3; no clear D. Germline assignment: CDR1 SEHNR and CDR2 FQNEAQ (reference sequence). The CDR3 consists of 13 residues. V shed 1 base and J shed 4 bases, with 6 bases lying between them. The CDR3 spells CASSLGVADTQYF. CDR3 sequence (DNA): TGTGCCAGCAGCTTAGGCGTCGCAGATACGCAGTATTTT. Supplemented by reference TRBV7-9 and TRBJ2-3, the full variable domain reads DTGVSQNPRHKITKRGQNVTFRCDPISEHNRLYWYRQTLGQGPEFLTYFQNEAQLEKSRLLSDRFSAERPKGSFSTLEIQRTEQGDSAMYLCASSLGVADTQYFGPGTRLTVL.

This clone has only one observation. This chain uses TRBV28 with TRBJ2-3; 12 bases align to TRBD2. The germline V gene encodes CDR1 MDHEN and CDR2 SYDVKM. Trimming at V came to 4 bases and at J to 5 bases, leaving 7 bases not matched to a gene. This CDR3 region has 16 residues. The DNA of the CDR3 is TGTGCCAGCAGTTCGACTAGCGGGAGCAGGGTAGATACGCAGTATTTT. Its translation: CASSSTSGSRVDTQYF.

The CDR3 protein is CASSSTGTRKNIQYF. The CDR3 region has the DNA TGCGCCAGCAGCTCGACCGGGACTCGGAAAAACATTCAGTACTTC. This chain uses TRBV5-1 with TRBJ2-4, with D perhaps matching TRBD2 (6 bases). CDR1 and CDR2 from the germline V gene are SGHRS and YFSETQ. Trimming took 3 bases from V and 4 from J, leaving 14 bases between them. CDR3 size: 15 residues. The variable domain in full, completed from reference TRBV5-1 and TRBJ2-4, reads KAGVTQTPRYLIKTRGQQVTLSCSPISGHRSVSWYQQTPGQGLQFLFEYFSETQRNKGNFPGRFSGRQFSNSRSEMNVSTLELGDSALYLCASSSTGTRKNIQYFGAGTRLSVL.

The chain combines TRBV5-4 with TRBJ2-3; no definite D call. The CDR3 sequence is 15 residues long. V shed 0 bases and J shed 1 base, with 9 bases lying between them. Germline V gene lookup returns CDR1 SGHNT and CDR2 YYREEE (reference sequence). The CDR3 nucleotides read TGTGCCAGCAGCTTGGCGACTGACCGCACAGATACGCAGTATTTT. Residues: CASSLATDRTDTQYF.

The J gene is TRBJ1-1, the V gene TRBV18; D unclear. This CDR3 spans 15 amino acids. CDR1 KGHSH and CDR2 LQKENI come from the germline V gene. Trimming shortened V by 4 bases and J by 1 base, and 13 bases separated the two germline ends. This chain's CDR3 is CASSLSRLPNTEAFF. The CDR3 DNA follows: TGTGCCAGCTCACTCAGCCGACTGCCGAACACTGAAGCTTTCTTT. Full variable domain (outside the CDR3, taken from reference TRBV18 and TRBJ1-1): NAGVMQNPRHLVRRRGQEARLRCSPMKGHSHVYWYRQLPEEGLKFMVYLQKENIIDESGMPKERFSAEFPKEGPSILRIQQVVRGDSAAYFCASSLSRLPNTEAFFGQGTRLTVV.

V gene TRBV7-2 combines with J gene TRBJ2-3; unclear D gene. Germline V gene lookup returns CDR1 SGHTA and CDR2 FQGNSA. There are 15 residues in the CDR3. V was shortened by 0 bases and J by 1 base, with 8 bases between the two germline ends. The CDR3 bases are TGTGCCAGCAGCTTAGCGAGTACTGGCACAGATACGCAGTATTTT. This encodes CASSLASTGTDTQYF.

V gene TRBV15 combines with J gene TRBJ1-5, with D possibly matching TRBD1 (6 bases). The germline gives CDR1 LNHNV, CDR2 YYDKDF (reference sequence). Trimming removed 4 bases at V and 0 bases at J, with 19 bases between. The CDR3 is made up of 18 amino acids. In nucleotides, the CDR3 is TGTGCCACCAGCACGGACAGAATAAGGGGACTTAGCAATCAGCCCCAGCATTTT. Translation: CATSTDRIRGLSNQPQHF.